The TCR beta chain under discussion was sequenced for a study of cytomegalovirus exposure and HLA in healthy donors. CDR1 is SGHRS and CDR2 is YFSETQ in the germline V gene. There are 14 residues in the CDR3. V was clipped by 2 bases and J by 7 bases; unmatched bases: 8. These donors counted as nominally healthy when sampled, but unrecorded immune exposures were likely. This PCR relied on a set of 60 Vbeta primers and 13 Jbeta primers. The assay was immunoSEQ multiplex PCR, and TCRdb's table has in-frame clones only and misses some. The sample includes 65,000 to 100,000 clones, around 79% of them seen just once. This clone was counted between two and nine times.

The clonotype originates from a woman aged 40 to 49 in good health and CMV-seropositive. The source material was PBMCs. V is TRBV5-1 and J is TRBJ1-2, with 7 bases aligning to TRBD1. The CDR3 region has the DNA TGCGCCAGCAGCTTACCGACAGGGACGGCTGGCTACACCTTC. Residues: CASSLPTGTAGYTF.